This entry lists 13 T cell receptor beta chains sequenced from one sample in a study of shared clonotypes between healthy human individuals. Profiling relied on immunoSEQ multiplex PCR, and the TCRdb table lists in-frame clones only, not all of them. Altogether approximately 1.1 million clones are present, approximately 80% being singletons, with the ten largest covering about 0.52%. Specimen: memory CD4+ T cells from PBMCs. Sample subset: CD45RA-negative fraction. All receptors derive from a man younger than 35 in good health. Some clones in this sample may be carry-over from other donors' samples.

The chain joins TRBV30 to TRBJ1-3; TRBD1 is a possible D gene (6 bases). Trimming pared 8 bases from V and 2 bases from J, leaving 19 bases between. CDR1 and CDR2 (germline): GTSNPN, SVGIG (reference sequence). The length of the CDR3 is 15 residues. CDR3 sequence: CAGTMWRGTGNTIYF. CDR3 DNA sequence: TGTGCCGGCACGATGTGGAGGGGGACTGGAAACACCATATATTTT.

The V gene is TRBV4-1, the J gene TRBJ2-4; possibly TRBD2 for D (5 bases). V was trimmed by 8 bases and J by 10 bases, leaving 15 bases between them. This CDR3 is built from 12 residues. Germline-derived CDR1 and CDR2 are MGHRA and YSYEKL. The CDR3 spells CASGPGGGIQYF. In nucleotides, the CDR3 is TGCGCCAGCGGGCCCGGCGGAGGTATTCAGTACTTC.

This clone was observed many times. The J gene is TRBJ2-4, the V gene TRBV6-6; D is possibly TRBD2 (6 bases). This CDR3 has 13 amino acids. With 6 bases removed from V and 9 bases from J, the gap between germline ends came to 15 bases. CDR1 and CDR2 (germline): MNHNY, SVGAGI (reference sequence). The CDR3 nucleotides read TGTGCCAGCAGGGGCACTAGCCCCGGCATTCAGTACTTC. Amino acid sequence: CASRGTSPGIQYF.

CDR3 residues: CSAKLAGQYF. CDR3 sequence (DNA): TGCAGTGCTAAATTGGCGGGGCAGTACTTC. The chain joins TRBV20-1 to TRBJ2-7; maybe TRBD2 (5 bases). The CDR3 extends over 10 amino acids. Per the germline V gene, CDR1 is DFQATT and CDR2 is SNEGSKA (reference sequence). Trimming cost V 4 bases and J 9 bases, with 10 bases left between them.

V and J are TRBV6-5 and TRBJ2-3; 7 bases are shared with TRBD1. The CDR3 covers 14 residues. From germline, CDR1 is MNHEY and CDR2 SVGAGI. V lost 5 bases, J lost 6 bases, and 8 bases stayed unmatched. The CDR3 spells CASSTRDSWDTQYF. The CDR3, as DNA: TGTGCCAGCAGTACTCGGGACAGCTGGGATACGCAGTATTTT.

This clone has more than one count but fewer than ten. J is TRBJ1-1 and V is TRBV5-1; a possible D gene is TRBD1 (5 bases). The V end was cut by 6 bases, the J end by 3 bases, with 12 bases between. CDR1 SGHRS and CDR2 YFSETQ come from the germline V gene. CDR3 size: 13 residues. The CDR3 sequence: CASTDWGDTEAFF. The CDR3, as DNA: TGCGCCAGCACCGACTGGGGGGACACTGAAGCTTTCTTT.

The gene calls are TRBV19 and TRBJ2-5; 9 bases agree with TRBD1. The CDR3 sequence is 18 residues long. Looked up from germline, CDR1 is LNHDA and CDR2 is SQIVND (reference sequence). J lost 1 base, V lost 6 bases, and 15 bases had no gene match. The CDR3 sequence: CASSPTGTGRGIQETQYF. The CDR3 nucleotides are TGTGCCAGTAGCCCGACCGGGACAGGGAGGGGGATCCAAGAGACCCAGTACTTC.

CDR3 sequence: CASSSGTVNTEAFF. For the CDR3, the DNA is TGCGCCAGCTCGTCCGGGACGGTGAACACTGAAGCTTTCTTT. V is TRBV10-1 and J is TRBJ1-1; possible D gene TRBD1, 5 bases. V lost 8 bases, J lost 0 bases, and 13 bases lay in between. The germline V gene has CDR1 WNHNN and CDR2 SYGVQD (reference sequence). The CDR3 extends over 14 amino acids.

This clone was observed at least ten times. The rearrangement links TRBV13 to TRBJ1-2; TRBD1 matches 7 bases. The CDR3 length is 13 residues. The V gene end was trimmed by 5 bases and the J gene end by 9 bases; junction bases not matched to a gene: 9. The germline V gene encodes CDR1 PRHDT and CDR2 FYEKMQ (reference sequence). The CDR3 DNA reads TGTGCCAGCAGCCGTACACAGGGGACGAGCTACACCTTC. This codes for CASSRTQGTSYTF.

This clone has more than one count but fewer than ten. The identical CDR3 is also encoded by other nucleotide sequences in the sample. This chain uses TRBV6-1 with TRBJ1-5; no firm D call. The V and J ends lost 9 bases and 0 bases respectively, with 6 bases between them. Germline CDR1 MNHNS, CDR2 SASEGT. The CDR3 spans 12 residues. DNA of the CDR3: TGTGCCAGTACTTATAGCAATCAGCCCCAGCATTTT. This translates into CASTYSNQPQHF.

The gene calls are TRBV19 and TRBJ1-5, with TRBD1 matching 9 bases. V lost 5 bases and J lost 6; bases outside the gene matches: 14. Germline V gene lookup returns CDR1 LNHDA and CDR2 SQIVND (reference sequence). CDR3 length: 17 amino acids. The CDR3 region is CASSPSQGQGFVQPQHF. The CDR3 coding sequence is TGTGCCAGTAGTCCTAGCCAGGGACAGGGCTTTGTTCAGCCCCAGCATTTT.

The chain links TRBV7-3 to TRBJ1-2; 8 bases line up with TRBD1. V dropped 5 bases and J dropped 4; count of bases not matched to a gene: 9. The CDR3 consists of 15 residues. Germline assignment: CDR1 SGHTA and CDR2 FQGTGA. The CDR3 region is CASSPRRGTGYGYTF. The CDR3 bases are TGTGCCAGCAGCCCCAGACGGGGGACAGGCTATGGCTACACCTTC.

This chain joins TRBV15 and TRBJ2-7, with a weak D call TRBD2 (7 bases). The V and J ends lost 1 base and 6 bases respectively, with 10 bases between them. The CDR3 contains 13 residues. Germline CDR1 LNHNV, CDR2 YYDKDF (reference sequence). CDR3 nucleotides: TGTGCCACCAGCAGAGCGGGGGGCGGCGAGCAGTACTTC. Amino acid sequence: CATSRAGGGEQYF.